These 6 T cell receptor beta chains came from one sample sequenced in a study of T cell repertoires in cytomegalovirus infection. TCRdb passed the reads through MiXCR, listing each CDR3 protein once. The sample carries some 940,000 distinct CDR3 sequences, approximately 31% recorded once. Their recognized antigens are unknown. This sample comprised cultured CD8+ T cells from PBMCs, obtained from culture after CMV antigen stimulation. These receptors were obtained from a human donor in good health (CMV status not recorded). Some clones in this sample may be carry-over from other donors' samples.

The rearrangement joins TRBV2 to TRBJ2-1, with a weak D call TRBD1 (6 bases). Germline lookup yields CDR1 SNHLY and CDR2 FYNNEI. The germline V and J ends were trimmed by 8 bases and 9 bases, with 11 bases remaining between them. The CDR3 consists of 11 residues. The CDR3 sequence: CASPLGGEQFF. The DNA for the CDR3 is TGTGCCAGCCCCCTAGGGGGTGAGCAGTTCTTC.

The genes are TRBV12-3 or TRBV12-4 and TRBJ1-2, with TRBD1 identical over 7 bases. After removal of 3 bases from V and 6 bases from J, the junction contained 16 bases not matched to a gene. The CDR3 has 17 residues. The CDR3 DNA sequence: TGTGCCAGCAGTTTGGGGGGACAGAACTTACACATAAATGGCTACACCTTC. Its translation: CASSLGGQNLHINGYTF.

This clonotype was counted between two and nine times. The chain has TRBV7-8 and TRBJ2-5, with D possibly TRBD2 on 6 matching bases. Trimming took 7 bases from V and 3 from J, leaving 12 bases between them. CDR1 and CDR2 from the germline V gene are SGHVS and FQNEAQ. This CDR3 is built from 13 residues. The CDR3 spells CASILRGKETQYF. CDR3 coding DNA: TGTGCCAGCATCCTACGGGGGAAAGAGACCCAGTACTTC.

CDR3 nucleotide sequence: TGTGCCAGCAGCCAATTCGGGGGGTCCGATGAGCAGTTCTTC. Translating it yields CASSQFGGSDEQFF. V and J are TRBV4-2 and TRBJ2-1, with 7 bases that match TRBD2. Germline assignment: CDR1 LGHNA and CDR2 YNFKEQ. The CDR3 consists of 14 residues. V was clipped by 2 bases and J by 8 bases; unmatched bases: 6.

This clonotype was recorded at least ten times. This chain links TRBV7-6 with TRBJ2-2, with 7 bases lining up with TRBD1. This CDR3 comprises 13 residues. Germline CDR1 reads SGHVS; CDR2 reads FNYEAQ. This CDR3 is CAGGTLLTGELFF. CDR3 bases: TGTGCAGGGGGCACCCTACTTACCGGGGAGCTGTTTTTT.

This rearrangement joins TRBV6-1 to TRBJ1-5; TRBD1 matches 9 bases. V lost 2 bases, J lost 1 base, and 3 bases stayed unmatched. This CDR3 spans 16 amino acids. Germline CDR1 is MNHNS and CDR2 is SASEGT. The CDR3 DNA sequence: TGTGCCAGCAGTGAATGGGGACAGGGCAGCAATCAGCCCCAGCATTTT. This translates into CASSEWGQGSNQPQHF.